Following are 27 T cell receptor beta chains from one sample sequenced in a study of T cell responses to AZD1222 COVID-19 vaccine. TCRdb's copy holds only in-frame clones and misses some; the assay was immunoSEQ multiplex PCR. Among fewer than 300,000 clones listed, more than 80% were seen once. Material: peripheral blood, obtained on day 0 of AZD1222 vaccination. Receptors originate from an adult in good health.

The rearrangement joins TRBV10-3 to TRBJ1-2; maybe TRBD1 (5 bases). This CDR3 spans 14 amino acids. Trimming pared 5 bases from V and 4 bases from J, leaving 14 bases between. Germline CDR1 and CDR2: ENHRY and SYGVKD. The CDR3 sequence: CAISPRDGTYGYTF. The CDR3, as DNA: TGTGCCATCAGTCCCCGGGACGGAACCTATGGCTACACCTTC.

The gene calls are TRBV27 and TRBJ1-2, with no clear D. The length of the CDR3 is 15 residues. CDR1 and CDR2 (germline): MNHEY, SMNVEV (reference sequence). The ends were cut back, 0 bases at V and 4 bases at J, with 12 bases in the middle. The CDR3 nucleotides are TGTGCCAGCAGTTTATCGATCGGGGATTTCTATGGCTACACCTTC. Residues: CASSLSIGDFYGYTF.

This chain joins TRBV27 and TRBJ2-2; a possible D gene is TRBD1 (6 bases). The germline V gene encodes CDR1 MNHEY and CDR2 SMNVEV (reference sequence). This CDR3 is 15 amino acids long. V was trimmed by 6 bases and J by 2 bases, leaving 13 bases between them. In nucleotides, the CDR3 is TGTGCCAGCAGCCGCGACAGGCCAAACACCGGGGAGCTGTTTTTT. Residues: CASSRDRPNTGELFF.

This CDR3 is CSAPGLYGYTF. The CDR3 DNA reads TGCAGTGCCCCGGGGCTCTATGGCTACACCTTC. The gene calls are TRBV20-1 and TRBJ1-2; tentatively, D is TRBD1 (5 bases). The V end lost 6 bases, the J end lost 4 bases, and 9 bases lay between the germline ends. The CDR3 length is 11 residues. Germline CDR1 DFQATT, CDR2 SNEGSKA (reference sequence).

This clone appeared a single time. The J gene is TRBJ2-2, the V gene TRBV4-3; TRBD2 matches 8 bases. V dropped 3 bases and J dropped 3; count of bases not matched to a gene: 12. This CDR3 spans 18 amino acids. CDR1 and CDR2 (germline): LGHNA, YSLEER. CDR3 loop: CASSQEPSTSADTGELFF. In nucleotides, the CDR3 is TGCGCCAGCAGCCAGGAACCTTCGACTAGCGCGGACACCGGGGAGCTGTTTTTT.

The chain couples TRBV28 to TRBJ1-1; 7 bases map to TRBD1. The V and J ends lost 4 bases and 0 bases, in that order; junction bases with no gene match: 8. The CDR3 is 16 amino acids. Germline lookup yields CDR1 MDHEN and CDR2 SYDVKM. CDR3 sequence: CASSYNLQGMNTEAFF. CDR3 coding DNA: TGTGCCAGCAGTTATAACCTACAGGGGATGAACACTGAAGCTTTCTTT.

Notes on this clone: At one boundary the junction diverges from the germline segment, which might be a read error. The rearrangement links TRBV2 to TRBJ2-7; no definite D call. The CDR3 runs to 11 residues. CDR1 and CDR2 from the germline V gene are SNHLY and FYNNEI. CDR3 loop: CASSAQYGQYF. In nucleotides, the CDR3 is TGTGCCAGCAGTGCACAGTACGGGCAGTACTTC.

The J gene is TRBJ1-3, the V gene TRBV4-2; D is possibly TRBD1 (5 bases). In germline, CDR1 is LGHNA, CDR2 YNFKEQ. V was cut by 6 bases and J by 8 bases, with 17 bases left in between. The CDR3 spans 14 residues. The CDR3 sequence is CASRRMGPSDTIYF. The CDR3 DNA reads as TGTGCCAGCAGGAGGATGGGGCCATCGGACACCATATATTTT.

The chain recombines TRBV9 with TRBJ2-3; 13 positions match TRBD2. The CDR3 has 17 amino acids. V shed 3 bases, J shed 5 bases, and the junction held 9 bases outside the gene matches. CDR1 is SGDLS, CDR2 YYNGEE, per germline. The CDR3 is CASSAAGTSGDRDTQYF. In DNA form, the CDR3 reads TGTGCCAGCAGCGCCGCTGGGACTAGCGGGGATCGAGATACGCAGTATTTT.

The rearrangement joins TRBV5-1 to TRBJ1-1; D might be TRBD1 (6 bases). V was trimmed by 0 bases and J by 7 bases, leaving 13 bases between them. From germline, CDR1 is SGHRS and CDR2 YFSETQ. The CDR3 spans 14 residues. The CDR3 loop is CASSLEGVGGEAFF. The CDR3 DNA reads TGCGCCAGCAGCTTGGAGGGGGTTGGAGGTGAAGCTTTCTTT.

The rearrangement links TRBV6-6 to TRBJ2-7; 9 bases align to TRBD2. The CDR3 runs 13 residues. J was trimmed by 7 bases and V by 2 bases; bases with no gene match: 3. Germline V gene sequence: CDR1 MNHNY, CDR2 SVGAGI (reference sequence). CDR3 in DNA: TGTGCCAGCAGTTACGATCTAGCGGGGGAGCAGTACTTC. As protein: CASSYDLAGEQYF.

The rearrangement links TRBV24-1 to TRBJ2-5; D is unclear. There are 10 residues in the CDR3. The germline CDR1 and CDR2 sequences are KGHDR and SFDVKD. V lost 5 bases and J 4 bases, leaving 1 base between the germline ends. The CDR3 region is CATSAETQYF. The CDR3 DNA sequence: TGTGCCACCAGTGCAGAGACCCAGTACTTC.

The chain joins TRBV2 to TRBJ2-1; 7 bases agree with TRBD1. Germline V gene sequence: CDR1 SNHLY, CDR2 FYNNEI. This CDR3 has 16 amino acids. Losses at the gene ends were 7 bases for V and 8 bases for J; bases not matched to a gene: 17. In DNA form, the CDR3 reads TGTGCCAGCACGCAGGGACAGCCGCAACGAGGGGATGAGCAGTTCTTC. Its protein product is CASTQGQPQRGDEQFF.

CDR3 residues: CASTRGSNTGELFF. In nucleotides, the CDR3 is TGTGCCAGCACTAGGGGCTCGAACACCGGGGAGCTGTTTTTT. The chain employs TRBV28 and TRBJ2-2, with D tentatively TRBD1 (5 bases). CDR1 is MDHEN, CDR2 SYDVKM, per germline. V lost 7 bases, J lost 0 bases, and 9 bases lay in between. The CDR3 totals 14 residues.

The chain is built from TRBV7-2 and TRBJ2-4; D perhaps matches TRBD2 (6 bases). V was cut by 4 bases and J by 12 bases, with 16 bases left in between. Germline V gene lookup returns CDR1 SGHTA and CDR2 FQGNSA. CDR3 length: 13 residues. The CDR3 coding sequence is TGTGCCAGCAGCTCCCGGACCTCGCGGGATCAGTACTTC. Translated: CASSSRTSRDQYF.

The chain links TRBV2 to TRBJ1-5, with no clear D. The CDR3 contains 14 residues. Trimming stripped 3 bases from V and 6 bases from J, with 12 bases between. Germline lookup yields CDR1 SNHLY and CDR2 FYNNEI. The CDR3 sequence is CASSDKSLSQPQHF. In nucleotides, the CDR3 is TGTGCCAGCAGTGACAAGTCCCTTAGTCAGCCCCAGCATTTT.

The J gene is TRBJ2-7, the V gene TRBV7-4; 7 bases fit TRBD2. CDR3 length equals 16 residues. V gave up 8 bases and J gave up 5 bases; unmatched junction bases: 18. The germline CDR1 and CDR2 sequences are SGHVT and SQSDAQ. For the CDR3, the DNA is TGTGCCAGCGGCAGTCACGGCGGGAGACGCCAGAACGAGCAGTACTTC. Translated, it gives CASGSHGGRRQNEQYF.

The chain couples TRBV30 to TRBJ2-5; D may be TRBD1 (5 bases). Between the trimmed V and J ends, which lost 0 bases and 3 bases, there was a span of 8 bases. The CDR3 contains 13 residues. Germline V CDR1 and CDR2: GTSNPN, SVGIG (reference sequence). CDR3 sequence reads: CAWSVLGEETQYF. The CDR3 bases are TGTGCCTGGAGTGTTTTAGGGGAAGAGACCCAGTACTTC. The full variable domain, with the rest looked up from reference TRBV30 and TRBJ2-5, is SQTIHQWPATLVQPVGSPLSLECTVEGTSNPNLYWYRQAAGRGLQLLFYSVGIGQISSEVPQNLSASRPQDRQFILSSKKLLLSDSGFYLCAWSVLGEETQYFGPGTRLLVL.

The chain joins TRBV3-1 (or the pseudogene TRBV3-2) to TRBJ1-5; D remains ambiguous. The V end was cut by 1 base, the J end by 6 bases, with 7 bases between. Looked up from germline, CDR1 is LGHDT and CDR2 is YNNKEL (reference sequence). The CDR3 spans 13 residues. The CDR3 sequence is CASSQGPLQPQHF. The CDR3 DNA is TGTGCCAGCAGCCAAGGACCCCTTCAGCCCCAGCATTTT.

The CDR3 spells CASSPGDRETGELFF. The CDR3 DNA reads TGCGCCAGCAGCCCAGGGGACAGGGAAACCGGGGAGCTGTTTTTT. The chain couples TRBV5-1 to TRBJ2-2, with 9 bases matching TRBD1. The CDR3 covers 15 residues. The germline gives CDR1 SGHRS, CDR2 YFSETQ. Trimming removed 4 bases from V and 5 bases from J; junction bases left unmatched: 6.

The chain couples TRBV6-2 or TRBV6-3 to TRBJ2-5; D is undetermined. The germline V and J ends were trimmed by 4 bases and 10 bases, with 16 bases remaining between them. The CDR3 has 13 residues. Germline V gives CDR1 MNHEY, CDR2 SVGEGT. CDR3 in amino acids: CASSLWLPSDQYF. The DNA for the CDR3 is TGTGCCAGCAGTTTGTGGCTGCCTTCCGACCAGTACTTC.

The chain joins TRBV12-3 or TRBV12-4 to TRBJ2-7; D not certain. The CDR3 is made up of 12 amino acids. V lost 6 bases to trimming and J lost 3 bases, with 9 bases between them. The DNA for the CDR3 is TGTGCCAGCAGCTTTGGTAACTACGAGCAGTACTTC. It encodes CASSFGNYEQYF.

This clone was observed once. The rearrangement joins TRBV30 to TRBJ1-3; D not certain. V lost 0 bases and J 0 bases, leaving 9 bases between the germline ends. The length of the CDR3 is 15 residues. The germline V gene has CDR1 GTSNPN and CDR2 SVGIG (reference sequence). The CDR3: CAWSVLDYSGNTIYF. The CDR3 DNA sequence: TGTGCCTGGAGTGTACTGGACTACTCTGGAAACACCATATATTTT.

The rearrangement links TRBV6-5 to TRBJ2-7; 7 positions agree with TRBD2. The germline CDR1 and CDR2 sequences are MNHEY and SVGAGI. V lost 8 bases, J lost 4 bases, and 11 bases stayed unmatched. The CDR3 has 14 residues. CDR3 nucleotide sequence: TGTGCCAGCTTCAACCCTGGGGGGGAATACGAGCAGTACTTC. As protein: CASFNPGGEYEQYF.

CDR3 in DNA: TGTGCCAGCGAAACGGAAGGGTGGCCCCAGCATTTT. Encoded protein: CASETEGWPQHF. The V call is TRBV6-6, the J call TRBJ1-5; D remains unclear. Trimming removed 8 bases from V and 9 bases from J, with 14 bases in between. The CDR3 extends over 12 amino acids. In germline, CDR1 is MNHNY, CDR2 SVGAGI (reference sequence).

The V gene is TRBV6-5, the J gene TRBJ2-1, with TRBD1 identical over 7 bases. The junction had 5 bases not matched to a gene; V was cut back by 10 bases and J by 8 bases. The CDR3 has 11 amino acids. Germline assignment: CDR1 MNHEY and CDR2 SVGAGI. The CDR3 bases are TGTGCCATTTCCCAGGGGGATGAGCAGTTCTTC. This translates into CAISQGDEQFF.

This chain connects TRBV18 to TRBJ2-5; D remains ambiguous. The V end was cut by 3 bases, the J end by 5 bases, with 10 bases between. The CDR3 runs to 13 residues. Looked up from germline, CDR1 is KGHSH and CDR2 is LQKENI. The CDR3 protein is CASSPGRRETQYF. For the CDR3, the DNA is TGTGCCAGCTCACCCGGCCGGCGGGAGACCCAGTACTTC.